The next 10 T cell receptor beta chains were all read from a single sample in a study of T-cell memory formation after mild COVID-19. TCRdb fed the 5' RACE reads into MiXCR, producing one record per CDR3 protein. The sample holds 350,000 to 450,000 distinct CDR3 sequences, approximately 27% seen once. Sequencing was performed on PBMCs or a T cell subset sorted from them (not recorded which). These TCRs come from an adult woman who had mild COVID-19 (a few samples of this study predate the infection). Cell type and time point are not known.

This clonotype was counted between two and nine times. The chain links TRBV5-1 to TRBJ2-2; no reliable D call. Germline lookup yields CDR1 SGHRS and CDR2 YFSETQ. This CDR3 comprises 15 residues. Between the trimmed V and J ends, which lost 2 bases and 1 base, there was a span of 9 bases. CDR3 bases: TGCGCCAGCAGCTTTTATTCTGAGAACACCGGGGAGCTGTTTTTT. Protein sequence: CASSFYSENTGELFF.

V gene TRBV20-1 combines with J gene TRBJ2-7; D is perhaps TRBD1 (5 bases). Germline-derived CDR1 and CDR2 are DFQATT and SNEGSKA (reference sequence). V was shortened by 6 bases and J by 0 bases, with 12 bases between the two germline ends. The CDR3 has 13 residues. This CDR3 is CSAQDSLSYEQYF. CDR3 bases: TGCAGTGCCCAAGACAGCCTCTCCTACGAGCAGTACTTC.

The chain links TRBV12-3 or TRBV12-4 to TRBJ1-1; 8 bases fit TRBD1. V trimming: 3 bases; J trimming: 0 bases; junction bases outside the gene matches: 3. This CDR3 has 15 amino acids. The CDR3 region has the DNA TGTGCCAGCAGTTTCCGGACAGGGCTGAACACTGAAGCTTTCTTT. Encoded protein: CASSFRTGLNTEAFF.

The chain recombines TRBV12-3 or TRBV12-4 with TRBJ2-2, with 10 bases aligning to TRBD2. This CDR3 is 17 amino acids long. V trimming: 8 bases; J trimming: 6 bases; junction bases outside the gene matches: 15. CDR3 nucleotide sequence: TGTGCCAGCCGTCCTCATCGGCTAGCGGGGGTTCCCGGGGAGCTGTTTTTT. Encoded protein: CASRPHRLAGVPGELFF.

The genes are TRBV20-1 and TRBJ2-4; 8 bases agree with TRBD1. Germline assignment: CDR1 DFQATT and CDR2 SNEGSKA (reference sequence). This CDR3 contains 16 residues. V trimming: 4 bases; J trimming: 3 bases; junction bases outside the gene matches: 11. For the CDR3, the DNA is TGCAGTGCTAAAAAGGGACAGGCCCTAGGCAAAAACATTCAGTACTTC. This translates into CSAKKGQALGKNIQYF.

The genes are TRBV18 and TRBJ2-5; D gene unclear. The CDR3 has 13 residues. Looked up from germline, CDR1 is KGHSH and CDR2 is LQKENI. Between the trimmed V and J ends, which lost 1 base and 1 base, there was a span of 4 bases. As DNA, the CDR3 is TGTGCCAGCTCACCACGTTTCCAAGAGACCCAGTACTTC. Residues: CASSPRFQETQYF.

V gene TRBV11-2 combines with J gene TRBJ1-1, with D hard to call. V gave up 5 bases and J gave up 4 bases, with 14 bases separating them. The CDR3 contains 14 residues. Germline CDR1 is SGHAT and CDR2 is FQNNGV. The CDR3 bases are TGTGCCAGCAGCCTCATCGGGGTAGGCACTGAAGCTTTCTTT. It is translated as CASSLIGVGTEAFF.

This clonotype was counted between two and nine times. The chain's CDR3 is CATSRAKQRTGTDTQYF. The CDR3 bases are TGTGCCACCAGCAGGGCCAAACAACGGACAGGAACAGATACGCAGTATTTT. This chain uses TRBV15 with TRBJ2-3; 7 positions agree with TRBD1. There are 17 residues in the CDR3. V dropped 3 bases and J dropped 3; count of bases not matched to a gene: 12. CDR1 and CDR2 from the germline V gene are LNHNV and YYDKDF (reference sequence).

The chain employs TRBV24-1 and TRBJ1-5, with D possibly TRBD1 on 5 matching bases. Trimming took off 5 bases at V and 8 bases at J, with 15 bases between the two ends. Germline CDR1 KGHDR, CDR2 SFDVKD. This CDR3 contains 14 residues. The CDR3 sequence: CATSAAGAVEPQHF. In DNA form, the CDR3 reads TGTGCCACCAGTGCCGCTGGGGCCGTTGAGCCCCAGCATTTT.

This clonotype was counted between two and nine times. Compared with germline, one end of the junction differs, possibly owing to a read error. The genes are TRBV7-7 and TRBJ2-7; D is undetermined. This CDR3 has 13 amino acids. Germline V gives CDR1 SSHAT, CDR2 FNYEAQ (reference sequence). Here the CDR3 reads CASSLDGVGEQYF. The DNA for the CDR3 is TGTGCTAGCAGCTTAGATGGGGTTGGCGAGCAGTACTTC.